Described below is a single TCR beta chain sequence and its context. Which antigen it targets is not known. No base quality values were provided; no much bigger clone lies one nucleotide off. CDR1 and CDR2 were assigned from the germline V gene (reference sequence) as LNHDA and SQIVND. The CDR3 starts with the cysteine, ends with the phenylalanine, and has 15 residues. The entry retains the CDR3 DNA only, 45 bases that are in frame from base 1. The trim is 6 bases for V and 0 bases for J, with a gap of 12 bases between the germline ends. In total, just over 650 healthy bone marrow donors made up the cohort. At the time of sampling, every cohort member was nominally healthy, though immune exposures that went unrecorded were likely present. CMV serostatus was positive for 289 and negative for about 50% of the roughly 700 cohort members, and was not recorded for this donor. Each donor provided a peripheral blood sample, and peripheral blood mononuclear cells were used for TCR beta sequencing. The Qiagen DNeasy Blood Extraction Kit was used to extract genomic DNA from the blood cell samples.

These data originate in a study of cytomegalovirus exposure and HLA in healthy donors (dated by TCRdb to about 2017). About the full investigation: According to an earlier analysis of a few hundred of the donors, 150 million to 200 million T cells yielded over 90 million unique TCR beta sequences and more than 250 Gb of sequence data. Around 300 gigabases of sequencing data and around 87 million unique TCR sequences were included in an early release covering about 600 HLA-typed donors. Among the roughly 380 genotyped donors, roughly 80% belonged to the genetic ancestry cluster associated with self-reported Caucasian donors. The study aimed to test whether cataloging public T cell receptors could reveal signatures of past pathogen exposure. The study profiled the T cell repertoires of about 640 subjects by immunosequencing and related them to cytomegalovirus serostatus. Along with the approximately 600-subject first cohort, a separate validation cohort of 120 different subjects was used. To predict cytomegalovirus infection status, the study combined high-throughput TCR immunosequencing, statistical association of individual TCRs with disease status, and machine learning. In a later analysis, previously published TCR beta repertoires from some 640 donors were re-analyzed and high-resolution HLA genotyping was added so that TCR occurrence patterns could be studied. The later analysis used no new phenotypic data to find candidate immune exposures, relying instead on TCR beta sequences and their occurrence across donors. An earlier analysis of approximately 500 of the donors applied high-throughput TCR beta sequencing to assess whether each TCR beta V gene segment acted as functional or pseudogenic. Alongside the repertoire data, information on donor age, sex, ethnicity and CMV serostatus was compiled. A later genetic analysis took genome-wide SNP genotypes for about three fifths of the 666 donors and used that subset as a discovery cohort. All discovery cohort repertoires had been generated on a single sequencing platform. Both class I and class II loci were covered by HLA typing, at four-digit resolution. The number of typed donors differed by locus: about 620-640 for A, B, C, DRB1 and DQB1; 500 to 550 for DQA1; some 590 for DPA1; and about 450 for DPB1. Four or five DR-DQ haplotypes were handled as single units for association and clustering because linkage in the cohort was strong. Among around 400 genotyped donors of the cohort, an average of about 240,000 unique TCR beta nucleotide sequences were sequenced per donor, roughly 20% of them non-productive.

Libraries were prepared through the immunoSEQ multiplex PCR assay. For the multiplex PCR, a mixture combining 60 forward primers for TCR Vbeta segments and 13 reverse primers for TCR Jbeta segments was used. The CDR3 region of rearranged TCR beta genes was amplified from genomic DNA by a multiplex PCR assay. The amplified TCR beta libraries were sequenced on the Illumina HiSeq System as 87-base-pair reads. In the original analysis: Across the 640 or so repertoires, a later analysis counted 80 million or so unique TCR beta chains, roughly 11 million of which were shared by at least two donors. To remove PCR and sequencing errors, raw reads were error-corrected and collapsed into unique sequences using a nearest-neighbor algorithm that merged closely related sequences. V, D and J gene segments were assigned by aligning CDR3 sequences to IMGT reference sequences. For a sequence to be retained, at least a six-nucleotide match to both a V gene segment and a J gene segment was required. Rearrangements were called productive when the CDR3 lacked stop codons and stayed in frame with V and J; all others were non-productive. Following IMGT convention, CDR3 was defined as the stretch from the second conserved V-encoded cysteine up to the conserved J-encoded phenylalanine. Sequences without an unambiguous match to a single V gene segment were excluded from the earlier analysis of several hundred of the donors. In an earlier analysis of more than 500 of the donors, a V segment was called functional when productive rearrangements were above 56.7%, and segregating when the standard deviation between donors exceeded 5%. A statistical classification framework was built to diagnose cytomegalovirus status from the catalog of TCR beta chain sequences. A later analysis assigned V and J genes by comparing TCR nucleotide sequences with IMGT/GENE-DB human TR gene sequences. In a later analysis, CDR3 sequences and most-parsimonious VDJ recombination scenarios were assigned using the TCRdist pipeline. In a later analysis, each TCR beta chain was defined by its CDR3 amino acid sequence together with its V-gene family, and reads lacking a unique V-gene family were excluded. As a way to deal with suspected cross-contamination and a sequencing artifact, a later analysis dropped roughly 600 nucleotide sequences that were highly shared and had low generation probability. A later analysis calculated a clonal expansion index for each public chain from normalized within-repertoire ranks of inferred template counts. Generation probabilities in a later analysis came from a VDJ recombination model fitted to out-of-frame rearrangements, and those results were checked against IGoR. Hypergeometric tests were used in a later analysis to score TCR-TCR, TCR-HLA and TCR-CMV co-occurrence, with a repertoire-size bias correction applied to the TCR pairs. False discovery rates were estimated in a later analysis by permuting HLA or CMV assignments 20 times. In a later analysis, co-occurring TCRs were grouped with DBSCAN, and TCRdist sequence similarity was added when clustering was performed within HLA-allele-positive subsets. Repertoires with fewer than 30,000 or more than 120,000 public chains were left out of co-occurrence clustering, as were four to six repertoires with anomalous nucleotide sharing. TCRdb carries this immuneACCESS record with in-frame sequences only. Its versions omit some clonotypes, under half of them owing to an unresolved V gene in the studies checked, with the rest unexplained. That table gives V, J and clone size, and the DNA gave D and trimming. The sample table records 200,000 to 250,000 clones; about 85% of these occur just once. The leading ten clones occupy 1% to 1.5% of the sample.

General study outcomes and caveats: In a later genetic analysis, fewer N-insertions in productive TCRs were reported among donors in an Asian-associated ancestry cluster than the approximately 630-donor mean. HLA typing was unavailable for some donors at each locus, so association tests used only the typed subset. Most CMV-associated TCR beta chains appeared to be HLA-restricted in a later analysis, and the HLA associations seemed to be driven largely by CMV exposure. The classifier was reported to diagnose cytomegalovirus status with high specificity and sensitivity in both the original and validation cohorts. When HLA alleles, especially DR and DQ, strongly co-occurred, TCR associations were difficult to assign to individual alleles. CMV serostatus was the only immune exposure information available for the cohort. In an earlier analysis of around 600 of the donors, most TCR beta V segments were observed in productive rearrangements about 87% or about 30% of the time, broadly matching IMGT annotations. Sequencing depth was assumed to be roughly uniform across donors in the presence/absence analyses, though that assumption may not hold. This cohort had only TCR beta chains sequenced, and the lack of alpha or paired-chain data limited which features could be detected. A few of the identified cytomegalovirus-associated TCR beta chains were confirmed in vitro to be specific for cytomegalovirus antigens. A later analysis reported that several top co-occurrence clusters appeared linked to parvovirus B19, influenza, CMV and Epstein-Barr virus. The study listed approximately 160 TCR beta chains as associated with cytomegalovirus. While some public TCRs were present in many individuals, most TCR sequences turned up only very rarely across donors. It was suggested by the authors that the approach could potentially be generalized to other disease states and immunological phenotypes. A further reported finding was that TCR beta sequences accurately predicted the HLA-A and HLA-B alleles for most subjects in the first cohort. According to a later analysis, TCR association rates differed among HLA loci, with DRB1 alleles showing the most associated TCRs and HLA-C alleles showing the fewest. Specific HLA alleles were associated with 15,000 to 20,000 TCR beta sequences at a false discovery rate of 0.05 in a later analysis. The sequencing pipeline was judged likely to have produced a cluster of highly shared sequence variants as a technical artifact. A later analysis found that HLA-associated TCR beta chains were more clonally expanded and had lower generation probabilities than equally common non-associated chains. Some IMGT-functional V segments, including TRBV6-2 and TRBV6-3, could not be distinguished by the 87-base-pair reads and were therefore excluded. In a later genetic analysis, a missense DCLRE1C variant was associated with V-gene and J-gene trimming of TCR beta chains, and the association was replicated in an independent cohort. Linkage disequilibrium might explain the correlated functional status among segregating V segments, but an unknown experimental factor could not be ruled out. Because counts were too low, seventeen rarely observed V segments, including chromosome 9 orphons, were excluded from the earlier analysis of about 500 of the donors.

The chain is made from TRBV19 and TRBJ2-1, and TRBD1 may be the D gene, going by 5 matching bases. The sequenced sample was PBMCs. The clonotype comes from a human donor in good health. The nucleotide sequence reads TGTGCCAGTAGCGCACAGGCTAGCTCCTACAATGAGCAGTTCTTC. The encoded protein is CASSAQASSYNEQFF.